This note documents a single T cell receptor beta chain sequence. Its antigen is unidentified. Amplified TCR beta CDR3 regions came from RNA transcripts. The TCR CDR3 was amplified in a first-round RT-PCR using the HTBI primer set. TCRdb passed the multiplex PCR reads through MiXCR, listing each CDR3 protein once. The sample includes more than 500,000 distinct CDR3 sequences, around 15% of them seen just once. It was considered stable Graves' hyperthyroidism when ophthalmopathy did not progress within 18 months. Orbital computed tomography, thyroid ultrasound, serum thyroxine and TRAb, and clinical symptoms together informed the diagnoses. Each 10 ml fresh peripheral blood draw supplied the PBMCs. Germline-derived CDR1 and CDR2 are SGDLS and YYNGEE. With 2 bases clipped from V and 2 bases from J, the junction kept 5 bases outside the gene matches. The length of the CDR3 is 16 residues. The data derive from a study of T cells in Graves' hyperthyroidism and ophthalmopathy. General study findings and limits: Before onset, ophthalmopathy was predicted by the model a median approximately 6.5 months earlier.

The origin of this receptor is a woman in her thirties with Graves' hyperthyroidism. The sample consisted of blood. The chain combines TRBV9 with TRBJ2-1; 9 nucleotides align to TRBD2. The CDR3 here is CASSVTAGGPYNEQFF. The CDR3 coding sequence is TGTGCCAGCAGCGTTACCGCGGGAGGGCCCTACAATGAGCAGTTCTTC.